The 20 T cell receptor beta chains below were found in one sample sequenced in a study of molecular identifiers for immune sequencing clone quantification. MiXCR was run by TCRdb on the PCR reads, yielding one entry per CDR3 protein. The table has 600,000 to 650,000 distinct CDR3 sequences, just under 20% seen once. Sequenced input: naive CD8+ T cells from blood, with Jurkat cell RNA spiked in. Subset reported: FACS-sorted CD8+CD4-CCR7+CD45RA+ naive T cells. These receptor sequences come from a human donor in good health. Some libraries in this study had Jurkat cell RNA spiked in.

In its sample, this clonotype was seen many times. The rearrangement joins TRBV9 to TRBJ2-7, with no clear D. Germline V gene data show CDR1 as SGDLS and CDR2 as YYNGEE. Trimming took off 0 bases at V and 7 bases at J, with 11 bases between the two ends. The CDR3 loop spans 13 amino acids. CDR3 region: CASSVGDGREQYF. The CDR3 region has the DNA TGTGCCAGCAGCGTAGGAGACGGCCGTGAGCAGTACTTC.

Comments on this clonotype: The junction differs from germline at one of its ends, possibly a read error. The chain uses TRBV30 and TRBJ1-6, with 10 nucleotides matching TRBD1. This CDR3 is 14 amino acids long. The germline V gene has CDR1 GTSNPN and CDR2 SVGIG (reference sequence). CDR3 protein: CAGTPGQGSRPLRF. The DNA of the CDR3 is TGTGCCGGAACACCGGGACAGGGGTCAAGACCCCTCCGCTTT.

This clonotype showed up many times. The chain couples TRBV2 to TRBJ1-1; 7 nucleotides line up with TRBD1. The CDR3 totals 16 residues. The germline gives CDR1 SNHLY, CDR2 FYNNEI. The V segment lost 6 bases and the J segment 3 bases; nucleotides outside the gene matches: 13. The CDR3 coding sequence is TGTGCCAGCAGAGACCCGGGACAGCCCCAGCACACTGAAGCTTTCTTT. This codes for CASRDPGQPQHTEAFF.

This clonotype was counted once. The V call is TRBV3-1, the J call TRBJ2-7; TRBD2 matches 13 bases. There are 21 residues in the CDR3. Germline values: CDR1 LGHDT, CDR2 YNNKEL (reference sequence). V lost 0 bases and J lost 0; bases outside the gene matches: 14. The CDR3 DNA reads as TGTGCCAGCAGCCAAGATAGACCTACTAGCGGGAGGGAAATACTCTCCTACGAGCAGTACTTC. Its translation: CASSQDRPTSGREILSYEQYF.

This clonotype was seen many times. The rearrangement joins TRBV6-1 to TRBJ1-5; the D gene is possibly TRBD1 (6 bases). The CDR3 is 16 amino acids. Germline V gene lookup returns CDR1 MNHNS and CDR2 SASEGT. Deletions cut 1 base from V and 5 bases from J, with 15 bases between. CDR3 sequence: CASSEEQGTWDQPQHF. The CDR3 DNA reads as TGTGCCAGCAGTGAAGAACAGGGAACCTGGGATCAGCCCCAGCATTTT.

The sample holds many counts of this clonotype. The V call is TRBV28, the J call TRBJ1-1; D gene ambiguous. The length of the CDR3 is 12 residues. The V and J ends lost 6 bases and 1 base respectively, with 6 bases between them. From germline, CDR1 is MDHEN and CDR2 SYDVKM. This chain's CDR3 is CASSFRNTEAFF. The CDR3 DNA reads TGTGCCAGCAGCTTCCGGAACACTGAAGCTTTCTTT.

This clonotype was recorded many times. The rearrangement links TRBV5-4 to TRBJ2-3, with D possibly matching TRBD1 (7 bases). V was trimmed by 5 bases and J by 6 bases, leaving 22 bases between them. The CDR3 length is 16 residues. CDR1 and CDR2 from the germline V gene are SGHNT and YYREEE (reference sequence). The CDR3 is CASRTTTEGARDTQYF. In nucleotides, the CDR3 is TGTGCCAGCAGGACGACTACGGAGGGGGCAAGGGATACGCAGTATTTT. Full variable domain (outside the CDR3, taken from reference TRBV5-4 and TRBJ2-3): ETGVTQSPTHLIKTRGQQVTLRCSSQSGHNTVSWYQQALGQGPQFIFQYYREEENGRGNFPPRFSGLQFPNYSSELNVNALELDDSALYLCASRTTTEGARDTQYFGPGTRLTVL.

In its sample, this clonotype was seen many times. This sequence joins TRBV27 and TRBJ2-7, with D possibly being TRBD1 or TRBD2 (5 bases each). Germline V gene data show CDR1 as MNHEY and CDR2 as SMNVEV (reference sequence). The CDR3 runs to 15 residues. Trimming cost V 3 bases and J 4 bases, with 16 bases left between them. CDR3 loop: CASSFSGRGVYEQYF. The CDR3 bases are TGTGCCAGCAGTTTTAGTGGTCGAGGGGTTTACGAGCAGTACTTC.

This clonotype was seen at least ten times. This rearrangement joins TRBV27 to TRBJ1-2; the match to TRBD1 covers 12 bases. The V gene end was trimmed by 5 bases and the J gene end by 5 bases; junction bases not matched to a gene: 6. This CDR3 is built from 15 residues. Germline V CDR1 and CDR2: MNHEY, SMNVEV (reference sequence). The CDR3 protein is CASSLGQGALYGYTF. As DNA, the CDR3 is TGTGCCAGCAGTCTGGGACAGGGGGCACTATATGGCTACACCTTC.

This clonotype was detected only a few times. V usage is TRBV28 and J usage is TRBJ2-3; tentative D call: TRBD1 (6 bases). Germline CDR1 MDHEN, CDR2 SYDVKM. This CDR3 is 16 amino acids long. Trimming removed 4 bases at V and 0 bases at J, with 14 bases between. The CDR3 is CASSWTAETSTDTQYF. CDR3 nucleotide sequence: TGTGCCAGCAGTTGGACAGCCGAAACTAGCACAGATACGCAGTATTTT.

Regarding this clonotype: A much larger clone differs by one base, so this may be a read error. V and J are TRBV13 and TRBJ2-7; TRBD2 agrees at 9 bases. The CDR3 spans 15 residues. J gave up 6 bases and V 5 bases, and 11 bases lay outside the gene matches. The germline CDR1 and CDR2 sequences are PRHDT and FYEKMQ (reference sequence). As DNA, the CDR3 is TGTGCCAGCAGCACCTCCGACAGCGGGAGGTGCGAGCAGTACTTC. This gives the protein CASSTSDSGRCEQYF.

The chain carries TRBV5-3 and TRBJ2-7; D not resolved. TRBV5-3 is annotated as an ORF whose role is uncertain. The CDR3 totals 14 residues. V lost 8 bases and J lost 9, with 24 bases in between. CDR3 residues: CASNFEVLPMGQYF. DNA of the CDR3: TGTGCCAGCAACTTCGAGGTCCTCCCCATGGGGCAGTACTTC.

The chain couples TRBV20-1 to TRBJ2-5; 9 bases align to TRBD2. After removal of 1 base from V and 0 bases from J, the junction contained 12 bases not matched to a gene. The CDR3 runs to 18 residues. Germline V gives CDR1 DFQATT, CDR2 SNEGSKA (reference sequence). CDR3 coding DNA: TGCAGTGCTAGAGTGGGGGCCCTAGCGGGAAAGTACCAAGAGACCCAGTACTTC. It specifies CSARVGALAGKYQETQYF.

The table lists this clonotype with a few counts. The chain joins TRBV24-1 to TRBJ2-1; 8 positions agree with TRBD1. The length of the CDR3 is 22 residues. The V and J ends lost 3 bases and 5 bases, in that order; junction bases with no gene match: 26. CDR1 and CDR2 from the germline V gene are KGHDR and SFDVKD. CDR3 bases: TGTGCCACCAGTGATCGACAGGGGCGAGGTTTGGATCATTGGACCATCAACAATGAGCAGTTCTTC. Its protein product is CATSDRQGRGLDHWTINNEQFF.

This clonotype was counted many times. The chain has TRBV12-5 and TRBJ2-7, with TRBD2 matching 7 bases. The CDR3 consists of 11 residues. CDR1 is LGHNT, CDR2 FRNRAP, per germline. Unmatched junction bases numbered 1, after V lost 5 bases and J lost 6 bases. The CDR3 nucleotides read TGTGCTAGTGGTAGGGAGGGCGAGCAGTACTTC. Protein product: CASGREGEQYF.

The genes are TRBV13 and TRBJ2-1; TRBD2 agrees at 11 bases. CDR1 and CDR2 (germline): PRHDT, FYEKMQ (reference sequence). This CDR3 region has 16 residues. V shed 5 bases, J shed 3 bases, and the junction held 6 bases outside the gene matches. As DNA, the CDR3 is TGTGCCAGCAGCGTGCTAGCGGGAGGTCACTACAATGAGCAGTTCTTC. Its translation is CASSVLAGGHYNEQFF.

To note about this clonotype: A much larger clone differs from this one at a single base, so this may be a read error. This sequence joins TRBV20-1 and TRBJ2-7, with D hard to call. Germline V gene data show CDR1 as DFQATT and CDR2 as SNEGSKA (reference sequence). This CDR3 has 13 amino acids. V was trimmed by 3 bases and J by 2 bases, leaving 11 bases between them. The CDR3 sequence is CSASEHGTYEQYF. The CDR3 region has the DNA TGCAGTGCTAGTGAGCACGGAACCTACGAGCAGTACTTC.

In its sample, this clonotype was seen a few times. The chain combines TRBV12-3 or TRBV12-4 with TRBJ2-1, with D hard to call. The germline V and J ends were trimmed by 6 bases and 0 bases, with 12 bases remaining between them. The CDR3 runs 15 residues. The CDR3 sequence is CASSPTLNSYNEQFF. The CDR3 bases are TGTGCCAGCAGCCCGACCCTGAACTCCTACAATGAGCAGTTCTTC.

Remarks on this clonotype: Possible read error: a much larger clone is one base away. The chain employs TRBV29-1 and TRBJ2-7; unclear D gene. The CDR3 sequence is 11 residues long. V lost 7 bases to trimming and J lost 3 bases, with 10 bases between them. CDR1 SQVTM and CDR2 ANQGSEA come from the germline V gene. The CDR3 DNA reads TGCAGCGCGAAAAGTAGCTACGAGCAGTACTTC. Its protein product is CSAKSSYEQYF.

This clonotype came up many times. The V gene is TRBV11-2, the J gene TRBJ2-5, with D hard to call. From germline, CDR1 is SGHAT and CDR2 FQNNGV. The CDR3 runs 18 residues. V lost 1 base and J 1 base, leaving 19 bases between the germline ends. In DNA, the CDR3 is TGTGCCAGCAGCTTAGGAATCGATAACCAAGATAGCCAAGAGACCCAGTACTTC. As protein: CASSLGIDNQDSQETQYF.